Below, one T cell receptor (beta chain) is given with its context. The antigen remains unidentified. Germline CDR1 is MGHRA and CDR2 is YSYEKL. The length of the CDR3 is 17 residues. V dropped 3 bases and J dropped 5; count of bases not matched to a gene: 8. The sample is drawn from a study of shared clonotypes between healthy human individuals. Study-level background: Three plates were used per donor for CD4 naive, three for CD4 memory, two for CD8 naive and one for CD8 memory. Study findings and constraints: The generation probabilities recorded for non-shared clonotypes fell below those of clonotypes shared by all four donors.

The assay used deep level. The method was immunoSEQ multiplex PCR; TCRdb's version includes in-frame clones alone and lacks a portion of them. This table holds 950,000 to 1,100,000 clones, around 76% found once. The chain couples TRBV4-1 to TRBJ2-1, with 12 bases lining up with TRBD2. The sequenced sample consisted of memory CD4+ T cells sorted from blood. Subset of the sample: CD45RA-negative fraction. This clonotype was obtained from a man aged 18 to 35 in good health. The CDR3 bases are TGCGCCAGCAGCCAGCAAAGACTAGCGGGGGTTGACAATGAGCAGTTCTTC. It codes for CASSQQRLAGVDNEQFF.